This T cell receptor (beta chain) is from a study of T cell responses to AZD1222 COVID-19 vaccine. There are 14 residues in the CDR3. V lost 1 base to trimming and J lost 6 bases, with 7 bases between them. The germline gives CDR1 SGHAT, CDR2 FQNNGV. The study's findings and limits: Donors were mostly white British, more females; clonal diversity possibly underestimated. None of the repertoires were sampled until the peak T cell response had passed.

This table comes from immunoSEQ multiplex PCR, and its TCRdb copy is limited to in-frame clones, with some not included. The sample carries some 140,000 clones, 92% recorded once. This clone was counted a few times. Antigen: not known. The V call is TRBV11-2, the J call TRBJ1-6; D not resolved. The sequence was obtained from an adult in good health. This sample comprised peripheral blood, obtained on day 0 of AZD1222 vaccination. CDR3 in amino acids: CASSLVRVNSPLHF. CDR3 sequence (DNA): TGTGCCAGCAGCTTAGTACGGGTTAATTCACCCCTCCACTTT.